One sample yielded the 32 T cell receptor beta chains listed below, sequenced in a study of shared clonotypes between healthy human individuals. The naive CD8 fraction comprised CD45RO-negative cells positively selected for CCR7 and excluded terminally differentiated effector memory CD45RA+ cells. Some clones are missing from TCRdb's copy, which holds only in-frame ones; the method was immunoSEQ multiplex PCR. Of around 1,900,000 clones in the sample, about 93% are singletons; the top ten hold around 1.8%. Material: naive CD8+ T cells from PBMCs. All receptors come from a man younger than 35 in good health. Some clones in this sample may be carry-over from other donors' samples.

This chain uses TRBV11-2 with TRBJ2-5; TRBD1 aligns across 8 bases. Losses at the gene ends were 4 bases for V and 4 bases for J; bases not matched to a gene: 8. The CDR3 is 15 residues long. Germline V gives CDR1 SGHAT, CDR2 FQNNGV. CDR3 region: CASSSGQVLTETQYF. The CDR3 DNA follows: TGTGCCAGCAGCTCGGGACAGGTTCTGACAGAGACCCAGTACTTC.

The gene calls are TRBV10-3 and TRBJ2-7; 8 positions match TRBD1. CDR1 and CDR2 from the germline V gene are ENHRY and SYGVKD. This CDR3 has 19 amino acids. V lost 6 bases to trimming and J lost 2 bases; unmatched junction nucleotides: 21. The CDR3 DNA reads as TGTGCCATCAGAAGCCTCGGACAGGGAAAAGGAGGTGTAGCCTACGAGCAGTACTTC. Amino acid sequence: CAIRSLGQGKGGVAYEQYF.

This clone is a singleton in its sample. The chain uses TRBV6-5 and TRBJ2-3; D possibly corresponds to TRBD1 (5 bases). The CDR3 is made up of 13 amino acids. V lost 6 bases and J 4 bases, leaving 11 bases between the germline ends. Germline V CDR1 and CDR2: MNHEY, SVGAGI. In DNA, the CDR3 is TGTGCCAGCAGGTTGGGGCTGGCAGATACGCAGTATTTT. Its protein is CASRLGLADTQYF.

The chain carries TRBV28 and TRBJ1-4; no definite D call. Germline assignment: CDR1 MDHEN and CDR2 SYDVKM. CDR3 length: 13 amino acids. V was cut by 6 bases and J by 5 bases, with 10 bases left in between. Written as DNA, the CDR3 is TGTGCCAGCAGCGGCGACCTAAATGAAAAACTGTTTTTT. Protein sequence: CASSGDLNEKLFF.

The V and J genes are TRBV9 and TRBJ1-1; no definite D call. The CDR3 runs 15 residues. Germline CDR1 is SGDLS and CDR2 is YYNGEE. Trimming left V 0 bases short and J 7 bases short, with 16 bases between. CDR3 sequence: CASSVEDTLGLEAFF. As DNA, the CDR3 is TGTGCCAGCAGCGTAGAAGACACGCTGGGCCTTGAAGCTTTCTTT.

The table lists this clone with a count of one. The chain joins TRBV6-1 to TRBJ2-1; 9 nucleotides align to TRBD2. V lost 0 bases, J lost 3 bases, and 12 bases stayed unmatched. The CDR3 covers 19 residues. CDR1 and CDR2 (germline): MNHNS, SASEGT. The CDR3 region is CASSEAPVLASGIYNEQFF. DNA of the CDR3: TGTGCCAGCAGTGAAGCGCCGGTATTAGCTAGCGGGATCTACAATGAGCAGTTCTTC.

The chain couples TRBV4-3 to TRBJ2-5, with TRBD1 matching 8 bases. With V trimmed by 0 bases and J by 4 bases, 13 bases remained unmatched. Germline V gene lookup returns CDR1 LGHNA and CDR2 YSLEER. The CDR3 consists of 18 residues. This CDR3 reads CASSQDISGTGWGETQYF. DNA of the CDR3: TGCGCCAGCAGCCAAGATATATCCGGGACAGGCTGGGGAGAGACCCAGTACTTC.

The V gene is TRBV11-2, the J gene TRBJ2-3; D uncertain. The CDR3 consists of 13 residues. Germline V lookup: CDR1 SGHAT, CDR2 FQNNGV. V was cut by 5 bases and J by 6 bases, with 12 bases left in between. CDR3 loop: CASSDSLQDTQYF. CDR3 DNA: TGTGCCAGCAGCGATTCTCTCCAGGATACGCAGTATTTT.

The CDR3 nucleotides are TGTGCCAGCAGCTTAGCACCGACGGATGAAAAACTGTTTTTT. This translates into CASSLAPTDEKLFF. The chain recombines TRBV7-9 with TRBJ1-4; D is ambiguous. CDR1 and CDR2 (germline): SEHNR, FQNEAQ (reference sequence). The CDR3 loop spans 14 amino acids. Between the trimmed V and J ends, which lost 0 bases and 6 bases, there was a span of 8 bases.

The gene calls are TRBV27 and TRBJ2-2, with 8 bases lining up with TRBD1. The V segment lost 2 bases and the J segment 3 bases; nucleotides outside the gene matches: 5. In germline, CDR1 is MNHEY, CDR2 SMNVEV (reference sequence). This CDR3 comprises 16 residues. The CDR3 nucleotides read TGTGCCAGCAGTTTAGCTCACAGGGGGGACACCGGGGAGCTGTTTTTT. This encodes CASSLAHRGDTGELFF.

The rearrangement links TRBV29-1 to TRBJ2-7; D may be TRBD1 or TRBD2 (5 bases each). V lost 7 bases, J lost 3 bases, and 16 bases lay in between. There are 13 residues in the CDR3. Per the germline V gene, CDR1 is SQVTM and CDR2 is ANQGSEA. CDR3 bases: TGCAGCGCCACTGGGACCAAAATCTACGAGCAGTACTTC. The encoded protein is CSATGTKIYEQYF.

Turning to this clone: Other nucleotide sequences from this sample produce the same CDR3. The chain uses TRBV4-1 and TRBJ2-7; tentatively, D is TRBD2 (6 bases). This CDR3 is 15 amino acids long. Looked up from germline, CDR1 is MGHRA and CDR2 is YSYEKL. Between the trimmed V and J ends, which lost 0 bases and 0 bases, there was a span of 9 bases. CDR3 in amino acids: CASSQDLAVSYEQYF. CDR3 nucleotide sequence: TGCGCCAGCAGCCAAGACTTAGCGGTCTCCTACGAGCAGTACTTC.

The chain recombines TRBV7-3 with TRBJ2-2; D perhaps matches TRBD2 (5 bases). Germline CDR1 SGHTA, CDR2 FQGTGA. Deletions cut 0 bases from V and 0 bases from J, with 8 bases between. The length of the CDR3 is 16 residues. The CDR3 here is CASSLTKRTNTGELFF. For the CDR3, the DNA is TGTGCCAGCAGCTTAACTAAGCGGACGAACACCGGGGAGCTGTTTTTT.

The V gene is TRBV13, the J gene TRBJ2-7; D perhaps matches TRBD1 (6 bases). The CDR3 loop spans 13 amino acids. V lost 3 bases to trimming and J lost 5 bases, with 11 bases between them. Germline V lookup: CDR1 PRHDT, CDR2 FYEKMQ (reference sequence). The CDR3 loop is CASSFDRSHEQYF. As DNA, the CDR3 is TGTGCCAGCAGCTTTGACAGGAGCCACGAGCAGTACTTC.

The chain joins TRBV7-7 to TRBJ2-3; 10 bases match TRBD1. The CDR3 is made up of 15 amino acids. Per germline, CDR1 SSHAT and CDR2 FNYEAQ (reference sequence). The V segment lost 5 bases and the J segment 1 base; nucleotides outside the gene matches: 3. The CDR3 is CASSPGTGGTDTQYF. In nucleotides, the CDR3 is TGTGCCAGCAGCCCCGGGACAGGGGGCACAGATACGCAGTATTTT.

The chain recombines TRBV18 with TRBJ2-7, with D possibly matching TRBD1 (5 bases). V lost 3 bases, J lost 4 bases, and 10 bases lay in between. The CDR3 spans 13 residues. Germline V CDR1 and CDR2: KGHSH, LQKENI. DNA of the CDR3: TGTGCCAGCTCACCGGACAATTCGTACGAGCAGTACTTC. Amino acid sequence: CASSPDNSYEQYF. The full variable domain, completed using reference TRBV18 and TRBJ2-7, is NAGVMQNPRHLVRRRGQEARLRCSPMKGHSHVYWYRQLPEEGLKFMVYLQKENIIDESGMPKERFSAEFPKEGPSILRIQQVVRGDSAAYFCASSPDNSYEQYFGPGTRLTVT.

This clone has only a few counts. The chain uses TRBV27 and TRBJ1-1, with TRBD1 as a possible D gene (6 bases). Germline-derived CDR1 and CDR2 are MNHEY and SMNVEV (reference sequence). CDR3 length: 12 amino acids. Trimming cost V 5 bases and J 6 bases, with 10 bases left between them. The CDR3 loop reads CASSTGMAEAFF. The CDR3 coding sequence is TGTGCCAGCAGTACAGGGATGGCTGAAGCTTTCTTT.

The chain uses TRBV27 and TRBJ2-2, with D possibly TRBD1 on 5 matching bases. The CDR3 spans 15 residues. V was cut by 8 bases and J by 6 bases, with 19 bases left in between. Germline CDR1 MNHEY, CDR2 SMNVEV (reference sequence). The CDR3 nucleotides read TGTGCCAGCCGAGTCCAGGGCTTTGGTGCCGGGGAGCTGTTTTTT. Amino acid sequence: CASRVQGFGAGELFF.

With regard to this clone: This same CDR3 is encoded by further DNA sequences in the sample. The J gene is TRBJ1-5, the V gene TRBV27; 7 bases agree with TRBD1. The CDR3 contains 14 residues. Germline CDR1 is MNHEY and CDR2 is SMNVEV (reference sequence). J was trimmed by 4 bases and V by 4 bases; bases with no gene match: 4. In DNA form, the CDR3 reads TGTGCCAGCAGTTACCGGGACAGTAATCAGCCCCAGCATTTT. Translated, it gives CASSYRDSNQPQHF.

The chain links TRBV4-2 to TRBJ2-7; D is possibly TRBD1 or TRBD2 (6 bases each). CDR1 and CDR2 (germline): LGHNA, YNFKEQ. V dropped 4 bases and J dropped 5 bases, with 9 bases sitting between them. This CDR3 has 12 amino acids. The CDR3 coding sequence is TGTGCCAGCAGCCTTAGGGGGGACGAGCAGTACTTC. Translated: CASSLRGDEQYF.

V and J are TRBV13 and TRBJ2-4; 7 bases line up with TRBD1. The germline gives CDR1 PRHDT, CDR2 FYEKMQ (reference sequence). This CDR3 has 15 residues. After removal of 5 bases from V and 4 bases from J, the junction contained 8 bases not matched to a gene. The CDR3, as DNA: TGTGCCAGCAGCGGGAAGGGACAGATAAAAAACATTCAGTACTTC. Protein: CASSGKGQIKNIQYF. The whole variable domain, filled in from reference TRBV13 and TRBJ2-4, reads AAGVIQSPRHLIKEKRETATLKCYPIPRHDTVYWYQQGPGQDPQFLISFYEKMQSDKGSIPDRFSAQQFSDYHSELNMSSLELGDSALYFCASSGKGQIKNIQYFGAGTRLSVL.

The V gene is TRBV19, the J gene TRBJ1-1; 9 nucleotides match TRBD1. CDR1 and CDR2 (germline): LNHDA, SQIVND (reference sequence). V was clipped by 6 bases and J by 3 bases; unmatched bases: 17. The CDR3 extends over 18 amino acids. DNA for the CDR3: TGTGCCAGTAGGAGACAGGGGGTATTAGTGATTTGGGACACTGAAGCTTTCTTT. Protein sequence: CASRRQGVLVIWDTEAFF.

The chain links TRBV4-3 to TRBJ2-3; 14 bases map to TRBD2. This CDR3 contains 18 residues. The germline V gene has CDR1 LGHNA and CDR2 YSLEER. Unmatched junction bases numbered 9, after V lost 6 bases and J lost 1 base. CDR3 residues: CASRLRLAGGPGTDTQYF. Here the CDR3 DNA reads TGCGCCAGCAGGCTACGACTAGCGGGAGGGCCGGGCACAGATACGCAGTATTTT.

The V and J genes are TRBV19 and TRBJ1-1; TRBD1 might be the D (5 bases). Trimming stripped 4 bases from V and 3 bases from J, with 15 bases between. CDR1 and CDR2 (germline): LNHDA, SQIVND (reference sequence). The CDR3 extends over 15 amino acids. The CDR3 sequence: CASSKAQGTYTEAFF. CDR3 nucleotides: TGTGCCAGTAGTAAGGCCCAGGGAACCTACACTGAAGCTTTCTTT. Looking up the rest from reference TRBV19 and TRBJ1-1 gives the full variable domain: DGGITQSPKYLFRKEGQNVTLSCEQNLNHDAMYWYRQDPGQGLRLIYYSQIVNDFQKGDIAEGYSVSREKKESFPLTVTSAQKNPTAFYLCASSKAQGTYTEAFFGQGTRLTVV.

In its sample, this clone was seen once. The chain couples TRBV28 to TRBJ1-5, with 12 positions matching TRBD1. CDR3 length: 15 amino acids. The V and J ends lost 7 bases and 5 bases, in that order; junction bases with no gene match: 6. Germline V CDR1 and CDR2: MDHEN, SYDVKM. CDR3 nucleotide sequence: TGTGCCAGCACCCGGGACAGGGGGCGATATCAGCCCCAGCATTTT. Its translation: CASTRDRGRYQPQHF.

The chain is built from TRBV15 and TRBJ2-2, with 7 positions matching TRBD2. Trimming cost V 7 bases and J 7 bases; bases outside gene matches: 9. This CDR3 is built from 14 residues. The germline gives CDR1 LNHNV, CDR2 YYDKDF (reference sequence). The CDR3 DNA sequence: TGTGCCACCATGGCGCGGGAGAAGGGCGGGGAGCTGTTTTTT. This gives the protein CATMAREKGGELFF. The full variable domain, completed using reference TRBV15 and TRBJ2-2, is DAMVIQNPRYQVTQFGKPVTLSCSQTLNHNVMYWYQQKSSQAPKLLFHYYDKDFNNEADTPDNFQSRRPNTSFCFLDIRSPGLGDTAMYLCATMAREKGGELFFGEGSRLTVL.

This chain joins TRBV9 and TRBJ2-7; 11 positions agree with TRBD2. The length of the CDR3 is 14 residues. V shed 0 bases and J 6 bases; nucleotides not matched to a gene: 2. From germline, CDR1 is SGDLS and CDR2 YYNGEE. The CDR3 DNA reads TGTGCCAGCAGCGTAGTAGCGGGAGGGGGCGAGCAGTACTTC. Translated, it gives CASSVVAGGGEQYF.

The genes are TRBV9 and TRBJ2-1; 7 nucleotides agree with TRBD1. With V trimmed by 7 bases and J by 0 bases, 7 bases remained unmatched. The CDR3 sequence is 15 residues long. Germline lookup yields CDR1 SGDLS and CDR2 YYNGEE. CDR3 region: CASAKGQSSYNEQFF. The CDR3 DNA follows: TGTGCCAGCGCGAAGGGACAGAGCTCCTACAATGAGCAGTTCTTC.

The V call is TRBV6-1, the J call TRBJ2-1, with D perhaps TRBD2 (6 bases). Germline V gives CDR1 MNHNS, CDR2 SASEGT. The CDR3 is 13 amino acids. V lost 3 bases to trimming and J lost 7 bases, with 10 bases between them. The CDR3 nucleotides are TGTGCCAGCAGTGAGGGCGGGATAAATGAGCAGTTCTTC. It codes for CASSEGGINEQFF.

This clone was detected only once. The rearrangement links TRBV4-2 to TRBJ1-5, with D possibly matching TRBD1 (6 bases). The V end was cut by 0 bases, the J end by 5 bases, with 17 bases between. CDR1 is LGHNA, CDR2 YNFKEQ, per germline. The CDR3 sequence is 17 residues long. CDR3 sequence reads: CASSQERPTGLYQPQHF. CDR3 nucleotides: TGTGCCAGCAGCCAAGAACGACCGACAGGATTGTATCAGCCCCAGCATTTT.

The chain links TRBV7-9 to TRBJ2-3; D is ambiguous. This CDR3 is 12 amino acids long. From germline, CDR1 is SEHNR and CDR2 FQNEAQ (reference sequence). Trimming took off 2 bases at V and 5 bases at J, with 5 bases between the two ends. CDR3 DNA: TGTGCCAGCAGCTTAACGGTAGATACGCAGTATTTT. Amino acids: CASSLTVDTQYF.

The chain uses TRBV9 and TRBJ2-7, with a weak D call TRBD1 (5 bases). CDR1 and CDR2 (germline): SGDLS, YYNGEE. V was clipped by 2 bases and J by 5 bases, with 14 bases between them. The CDR3 contains 14 residues. The CDR3 DNA is TGTGCCAGCAGCGTTAGTGGGGCAGTCGACGAGCAGTACTTC. Translation gives CASSVSGAVDEQYF.